The 5 T cell receptor beta chains given below trace back to one sample, sequenced in a study of cytomegalovirus exposure and HLA in healthy donors. In the PCR, 60 Vbeta and 13 Jbeta primers were used. TCRdb's table, derived via immunoSEQ multiplex PCR, lists solely in-frame clones and lacks some. Counted here are around 100,000 clones, 70% to 80% occurring once; the ten biggest clones make up 15% to 20%. The sequenced sample was PBMCs. The receptors shown here come from a woman aged 55 to 70 in good health and CMV-seropositive.

This sequence joins TRBV29-1 and TRBJ1-1; 8 bases line up with TRBD1. Per the germline V gene, CDR1 is SQVTM and CDR2 is ANQGSEA. The CDR3 spans 15 residues. The trim removed 5 bases at V and 3 bases at J, leaving 11 bases unmatched. The CDR3 bases are TGCAGCGTTAGGACAGGGCCCCTTGGGGACACTGAAGCTTTCTTT. This translates into CSVRTGPLGDTEAFF.

This clone was seen more than once but under ten times. This sequence joins TRBV2 and TRBJ2-2; 7 nucleotides match TRBD1. The germline CDR1 and CDR2 sequences are SNHLY and FYNNEI. The V and J ends lost 7 bases and 6 bases, in that order; junction bases with no gene match: 11. This CDR3 contains 15 residues. The CDR3 sequence: CASMTLQGHAGELFF. The CDR3 region has the DNA TGTGCCAGCATGACCCTACAGGGGCACGCCGGGGAGCTGTTTTTT. The whole variable domain, remainder taken from reference TRBV2 and TRBJ2-2, is EPEVTQTPSHQVTQMGQEVILRCVPISNHLYFYWYRQILGQKVEFLVSFYNNEISEKSEIFDDQFSVERPDGSNFTLKIRSTKLEDSAMYFCASMTLQGHAGELFFGEGSRLTVL.

J is TRBJ1-5 and V is TRBV4-1; tentative D call: TRBD1 (6 bases). V gave up 1 base and J gave up 5 bases, with 9 bases separating them. CDR1 and CDR2 (germline): MGHRA, YSYEKL. The CDR3 has 14 residues. DNA of the CDR3: TGCGCCAGCAGCCAAGGACACAGGGATCAGCCCCAGCATTTT. Its protein product is CASSQGHRDQPQHF.

This chain links TRBV28 with TRBJ1-2, with D possibly being TRBD1 (6 bases). The germline V gene encodes CDR1 MDHEN and CDR2 SYDVKM. The CDR3 is 15 amino acids. V was shortened by 6 bases and J by 2 bases, with 16 bases between the two germline ends. DNA of the CDR3: TGTGCCAGCAGGACCCGACAGGCGGAGAACTATGGCTACACCTTC. It encodes CASRTRQAENYGYTF.

The chain is built from TRBV29-1 and TRBJ1-1; no reliable D call. CDR1 and CDR2 from the germline V gene are SQVTM and ANQGSEA. The V gene lost 3 bases and the J gene lost 10 bases, with 12 bases spanning the gap. The CDR3 is 11 residues long. The CDR3 region has the DNA TGCAGCGTTGACACCCCCGAGGTAGCTTTCTTT. Translated, it gives CSVDTPEVAFF.